This T cell receptor beta chain was sequenced for a study of blood T cells in healthy people across ages. Study findings and constraints: Estimated diversity, derived from one million T cells, was regarded as an underestimate.

In regard to this clonotype: The antigen remains undetermined.

Next came a second PCR, run for roughly 6 to 11 cycles, which used a sample-barcoded 5' primer along with a J-beta primer mix. TCRdb ran MiXCR on the 5' RACE reads and lists one entry per CDR3 protein. The repertoire holds hundreds of thousands of distinct CDR3 sequences, with about 62% as singletons. Every sample gave at least 5 micrograms of total RNA when it was extracted. The CDR3 has 14 amino acids. With 5 bases clipped from V and 5 bases from J, the junction kept 7 bases outside the gene matches. The germline V gene encodes CDR1 ENHRY and CDR2 SYGVKD. What was sequenced was blood. The chain couples TRBV10-3 to TRBJ2-5, with TRBD2 matching 8 bases. The TCR sequence derives from a man aged 25 to 40 in good health. CDR3 region: CAISKFPGGETQYF. In DNA form, the CDR3 reads TGTGCCATCAGTAAGTTTCCGGGAGGGGAGACCCAGTACTTC.